The next 25 T cell receptor beta chains were all read from a single sample in a study of blood T cell repertoires in COVID-19. Generated by immunoSEQ multiplex PCR, the TCRdb table keeps only in-frame clones and is missing some. The sample yields about 51,000 clones, more than 85% seen once. Source material: peripheral blood. Receptor source: a man aged 50-59 years with acute or convalescent COVID-19.

This rearrangement joins TRBV30 to TRBJ2-2, with 10 bases aligning to TRBD2. Germline-derived CDR1 and CDR2 are GTSNPN and SVGIG (reference sequence). This CDR3 region has 18 residues. V lost 3 bases and J lost 5; bases outside the gene matches: 15. The CDR3 is CAWSGLAGAMSGTGELFF. The CDR3 DNA sequence: TGTGCCTGGAGCGGTCTAGCGGGGGCCATGTCTGGGACCGGGGAGCTGTTTTTT.

The gene calls are TRBV9 and TRBJ2-3; the match to TRBD2 covers 14 bases. Germline trimming cut 4 bases from V and 5 bases from J; bases unmatched to any gene: 6. Germline lookup yields CDR1 SGDLS and CDR2 YYNGEE. The CDR3 extends over 16 amino acids. The CDR3 DNA is TGTGCCAGCAGCCCTCGACTAGCGGGGGGGCAAGATACGCAGTATTTT. This sequence encodes CASSPRLAGGQDTQYF.

This clone has just a few counts. The rearrangement joins TRBV10-2 to TRBJ2-7, with D possibly TRBD2 on 6 matching bases. The CDR3 is 12 residues long. Deletions cut 9 bases from V and 1 base from J, with 10 bases between. CDR1 and CDR2 from the germline V gene are WSHSY and SAAADI. CDR3 region: CASKGLSYEQYF. CDR3 nucleotide sequence: TGCGCCAGTAAGGGACTTTCCTACGAGCAGTACTTC.

The genes are TRBV10-1 and TRBJ1-1; 7 bases line up with TRBD1. V shed 0 bases, J shed 5 bases, and the junction held 12 bases outside the gene matches. The CDR3 runs to 17 residues. Germline V gene lookup returns CDR1 WNHNN and CDR2 SYGVQD (reference sequence). The CDR3 here is CASSESNRGKVLTEAFF. DNA of the CDR3: TGCGCCAGCAGTGAGTCAAACAGGGGCAAAGTTTTGACTGAAGCTTTCTTT.

Only one count was recorded for this clone. The chain carries TRBV3-1 (or the pseudogene TRBV3-2) and TRBJ1-2; the match to TRBD1 covers 9 bases. In germline, CDR1 is LGHDT, CDR2 YNNKEL (reference sequence). The CDR3 runs 14 residues. V was pared by 4 bases and J by 6 bases, with 6 bases of the junction left unmatched. Written as DNA, the CDR3 is TGTGCCAGCAGCCGGCATACAGGGGGCGATGGCTACACCTTC. Protein product: CASSRHTGGDGYTF.

V gene TRBV10-3 combines with J gene TRBJ1-5; tentative D call: TRBD1 (6 bases). Germline V gene lookup returns CDR1 ENHRY and CDR2 SYGVKD. This CDR3 is 15 amino acids long. V lost 2 bases and J 5 bases, leaving 13 bases between the germline ends. The chain's CDR3 is CAISETGFGDQPQHF. Here the CDR3 DNA reads TGTGCCATCAGTGAGACAGGGTTTGGAGATCAGCCCCAGCATTTT.

This chain links TRBV19 with TRBJ2-7; 7 nucleotides line up with TRBD2. Germline loops: CDR1 LNHDA, CDR2 SQIVND (reference sequence). J was trimmed by 2 bases and V by 8 bases; bases with no gene match: 9. The CDR3 contains 14 residues. CDR3 amino acids: CASQPRGGTYEQYF. The CDR3 DNA is TGTGCCAGTCAACCCCGGGGAGGGACCTACGAGCAGTACTTC.

V is TRBV30 and J is TRBJ2-3; possibly TRBD1 for D (6 bases). There are 14 residues in the CDR3. V lost 2 bases and J lost 3, with 12 bases in between. Germline loops: CDR1 GTSNPN, CDR2 SVGIG (reference sequence). CDR3 in amino acids: CAWSLSGQTDTQYF. The CDR3 DNA sequence: TGTGCCTGGAGTCTGAGCGGACAGACAGATACGCAGTATTTT.

This clone was detected only once. The chain combines TRBV10-3 with TRBJ1-1, with TRBD1 matching over 7 bases. CDR3 length: 13 amino acids. V trimming: 2 bases; J trimming: 5 bases; junction bases outside the gene matches: 2. Germline CDR1 is ENHRY and CDR2 is SYGVKD. CDR3 amino acids: CAISENRGTEAFF. CDR3 nucleotide sequence: TGTGCCATCAGTGAGAACAGGGGAACTGAAGCTTTCTTT.

The V gene is TRBV24-1, the J gene TRBJ2-1; maybe TRBD1 (6 bases). CDR3 size: 14 residues. Germline loops: CDR1 KGHDR, CDR2 SFDVKD. Trimming cost V 6 bases and J 3 bases, with 11 bases left between them. CDR3 residues: CATSITGNYNEQFF. The CDR3 nucleotides are TGTGCCACCAGTATAACAGGGAACTACAATGAGCAGTTCTTC.

The chain has TRBV12-3 or TRBV12-4 and TRBJ2-1; tentatively, D is TRBD2 (6 bases). The CDR3 is 13 residues long. V was shortened by 5 bases and J by 10 bases, with 15 bases between the two germline ends. In DNA, the CDR3 is TGTGCCAGCAGTGGGGCCGGGACTCAGGAGCAGTTCTTC. This encodes CASSGAGTQEQFF.

The genes are TRBV5-1 and TRBJ2-7, with D unclear. The CDR3 runs to 12 residues. V was shortened by 2 bases and J by 3 bases, with 6 bases between the two germline ends. Looked up from germline, CDR1 is SGHRS and CDR2 is YFSETQ. CDR3 loop: CASSLDFYEQYF. For the CDR3, the DNA is TGCGCCAGCAGCTTAGACTTCTACGAGCAGTACTTC.

The V gene is TRBV27, the J gene TRBJ1-5, with unresolved D. Germline V gene sequence: CDR1 MNHEY, CDR2 SMNVEV (reference sequence). V was trimmed by 5 bases and J by 9 bases, leaving 11 bases between them. There are 12 residues in the CDR3. The chain's CDR3 is CASSRQEGPQHF. Written as DNA, the CDR3 is TGTGCCAGCAGTAGGCAAGAGGGGCCCCAGCATTTT.

V is TRBV19 and J is TRBJ2-6; 12 bases line up with TRBD1. V shed 4 bases and J 4 bases; nucleotides not matched to a gene: 5. The CDR3 consists of 17 residues. Germline CDR1 LNHDA, CDR2 SQIVND (reference sequence). The CDR3 sequence: CASSKGQGASGANVLTF. As DNA, the CDR3 is TGTGCCAGTAGTAAGGGACAGGGGGCCTCAGGGGCCAACGTCCTGACTTTC. Filled out from reference TRBV19 and TRBJ2-6, the complete variable domain reads DGGITQSPKYLFRKEGQNVTLSCEQNLNHDAMYWYRQDPGQGLRLIYYSQIVNDFQKGDIAEGYSVSREKKESFPLTVTSAQKNPTAFYLCASSKGQGASGANVLTFGAGSRLTVL.

V and J are TRBV7-9 and TRBJ2-7, with D unresolved. Trimming took 0 bases from V and 2 from J, leaving 5 bases between them. The germline V gene has CDR1 SEHNR and CDR2 FQNEAQ (reference sequence). This CDR3 contains 13 residues. The CDR3 sequence is CASSLASTYEQYF. The CDR3 coding sequence is TGTGCCAGCAGCTTAGCCAGTACCTACGAGCAGTACTTC.

The rearrangement joins TRBV19 to TRBJ2-7; 13 nucleotides agree with TRBD2. CDR3 size: 14 residues. The V gene's germline CDR1 is LNHDA and CDR2 SQIVND (reference sequence). Trimming took 6 bases from V and 2 from J; bases not matched to a gene: 1. Here the CDR3 reads CASRLAGGPYEQYF. The CDR3 nucleotides are TGTGCCAGTAGACTAGCGGGGGGGCCCTACGAGCAGTACTTC.

This chain uses TRBV5-1 with TRBJ1-1; weak D call: TRBD1 (6 bases). The CDR3 is made up of 16 amino acids. V was shortened by 5 bases and J by 0 bases, with 17 bases between the two germline ends. Per the germline V gene, CDR1 is SGHRS and CDR2 is YFSETQ. As DNA, the CDR3 is TGCGCCAGCAGGAGGAACAGGGAAATCATGAACACTGAAGCTTTCTTT. Protein sequence: CASRRNREIMNTEAFF.

This clone was counted a few times. CDR3: CASAPGQGRTGELFF. Written as DNA, the CDR3 is TGCGCCAGCGCACCGGGACAGGGTCGCACCGGGGAGCTGTTTTTT. This sequence joins TRBV10-1 and TRBJ2-2; 9 bases are shared with TRBD1. The CDR3 length is 15 residues. The ends lost 8 bases at V and 4 bases at J; junction bases unmatched: 8. From germline, CDR1 is WNHNN and CDR2 SYGVQD (reference sequence).

The V and J genes are TRBV3-1 (or the pseudogene TRBV3-2) and TRBJ1-2; possibly TRBD1 for D (6 bases). The germline V gene encodes CDR1 LGHDT and CDR2 YNNKEL (reference sequence). V gave up 0 bases and J gave up 8 bases, with 19 bases separating them. The CDR3 is 16 residues long. DNA of the CDR3: TGTGCCAGCAGCCAAGATGTGGGAGGGGGATTTGGCGGCTACACCTTC. Amino acids: CASSQDVGGGFGGYTF.

The rearrangement links TRBV3-1 (or the pseudogene TRBV3-2) to TRBJ2-5; no clear D. The CDR3 spans 13 residues. From germline, CDR1 is LGHDT and CDR2 YNNKEL (reference sequence). V was trimmed by 0 bases and J by 5 bases, leaving 7 bases between them. DNA of the CDR3: TGTGCCAGCAGCCAAGATCCCAGGGAGACCCAGTACTTC. Residues: CASSQDPRETQYF.

This rearrangement joins TRBV13 to TRBJ1-1; TRBD1 is a possible D gene (5 bases). V dropped 3 bases and J dropped 5 bases, with 10 bases sitting between them. Germline V gives CDR1 PRHDT, CDR2 FYEKMQ (reference sequence). The CDR3 contains 13 residues. In DNA form, the CDR3 reads TGTGCCAGCAGCTTGGGGCTTTTGACTGAAGCTTTCTTT. This gives the protein CASSLGLLTEAFF.

CDR3 bases: TGTGCCAGCAGCCAAGATCCAACTATTGCAGAGACCCAGTACTTC. Protein product: CASSQDPTIAETQYF. The chain employs TRBV3-1 (or the pseudogene TRBV3-2) and TRBJ2-5; no clear D gene. V was cut by 0 bases and J by 4 bases, with 12 bases left in between. CDR3 length: 15 amino acids. Germline CDR1 reads LGHDT; CDR2 reads YNNKEL (reference sequence).

This clone has just one count. The chain carries TRBV10-2 and TRBJ2-1, with a tentative D call TRBD1 (6 bases). Trimming removed 2 bases at V and 8 bases at J, with 13 bases between. This CDR3 comprises 14 residues. Germline V lookup: CDR1 WSHSY, CDR2 SAAADI. The CDR3 here is CASSEGQPGDEQFF. CDR3 sequence (DNA): TGCGCCAGCAGTGAGGGACAGCCTGGGGATGAGCAGTTCTTC.

The V gene is TRBV10-1, the J gene TRBJ1-4, with D unresolved. Between the trimmed V and J ends, which lost 6 bases and 3 bases, there was a span of 8 bases. Germline assignment: CDR1 WNHNN and CDR2 SYGVQD (reference sequence). The CDR3 is 13 amino acids. The CDR3 nucleotides are TGCGCCAGCAGGCGAGATCCTAATGAAAAACTGTTTTTT. This translates into CASRRDPNEKLFF.

This chain uses TRBV10-2 with TRBJ1-1, with TRBD1 matching over 7 bases. Germline lookup yields CDR1 WSHSY and CDR2 SAAADI. The V gene end was trimmed by 4 bases and the J gene end by 1 base; junction bases not matched to a gene: 9. CDR3 length: 16 amino acids. CDR3: CASSGQGFITNTEAFF. DNA for the CDR3: TGCGCCAGCAGTGGACAGGGTTTTATAACGAACACTGAAGCTTTCTTT.